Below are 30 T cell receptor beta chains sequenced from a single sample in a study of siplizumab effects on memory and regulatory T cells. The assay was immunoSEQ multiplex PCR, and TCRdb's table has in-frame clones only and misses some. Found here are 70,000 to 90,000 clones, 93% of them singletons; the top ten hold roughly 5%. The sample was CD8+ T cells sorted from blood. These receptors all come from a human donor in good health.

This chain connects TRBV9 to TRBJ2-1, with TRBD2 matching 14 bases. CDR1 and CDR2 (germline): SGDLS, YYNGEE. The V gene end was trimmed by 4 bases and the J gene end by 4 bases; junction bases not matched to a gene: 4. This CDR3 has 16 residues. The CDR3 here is CASSKRTSGGYNEQFF. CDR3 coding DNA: TGTGCCAGCAGCAAACGGACTAGCGGGGGGTACAATGAGCAGTTCTTC.

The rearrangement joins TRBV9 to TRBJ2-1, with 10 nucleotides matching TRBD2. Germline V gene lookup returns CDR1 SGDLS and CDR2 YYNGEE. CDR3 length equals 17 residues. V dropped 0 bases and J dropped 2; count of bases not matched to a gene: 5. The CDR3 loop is CASSVDSGGITYNEQFF. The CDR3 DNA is TGTGCCAGCAGCGTAGATAGCGGGGGGATAACCTACAATGAGCAGTTCTTC.

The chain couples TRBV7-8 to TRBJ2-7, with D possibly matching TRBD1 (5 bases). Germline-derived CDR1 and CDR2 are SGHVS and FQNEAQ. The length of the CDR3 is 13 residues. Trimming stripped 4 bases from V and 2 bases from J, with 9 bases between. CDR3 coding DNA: TGTGCCAGCAGCTCGGACAATCCCTACGAGCAGTACTTC. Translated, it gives CASSSDNPYEQYF.

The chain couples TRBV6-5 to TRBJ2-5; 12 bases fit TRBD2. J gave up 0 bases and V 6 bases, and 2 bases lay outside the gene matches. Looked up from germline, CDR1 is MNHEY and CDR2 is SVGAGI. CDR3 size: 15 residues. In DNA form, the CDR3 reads TGTGCCAGCAGCGGGACTAGCGGGTACCAAGAGACCCAGTACTTC. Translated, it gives CASSGTSGYQETQYF.

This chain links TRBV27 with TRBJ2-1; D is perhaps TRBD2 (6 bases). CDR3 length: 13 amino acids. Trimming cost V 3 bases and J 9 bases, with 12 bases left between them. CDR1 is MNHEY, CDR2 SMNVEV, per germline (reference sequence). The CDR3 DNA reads TGTGCCAGCAGTTTCGGGGGTACGGGTGAGCAGTTCTTC. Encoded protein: CASSFGGTGEQFF.

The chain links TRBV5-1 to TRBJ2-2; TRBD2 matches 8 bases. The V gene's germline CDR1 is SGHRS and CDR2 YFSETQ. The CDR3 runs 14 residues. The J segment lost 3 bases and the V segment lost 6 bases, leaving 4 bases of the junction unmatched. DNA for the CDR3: TGCGCCAGCAACGGGGGGGCAGACACCGGGGAGCTGTTTTTT. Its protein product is CASNGGADTGELFF.

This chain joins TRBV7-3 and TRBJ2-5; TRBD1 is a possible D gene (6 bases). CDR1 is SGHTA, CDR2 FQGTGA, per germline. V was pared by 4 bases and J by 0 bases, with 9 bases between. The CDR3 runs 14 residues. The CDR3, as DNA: TGTGCCAGCAGCTCGACAGGAAACCAAGAGACCCAGTACTTC. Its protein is CASSSTGNQETQYF.

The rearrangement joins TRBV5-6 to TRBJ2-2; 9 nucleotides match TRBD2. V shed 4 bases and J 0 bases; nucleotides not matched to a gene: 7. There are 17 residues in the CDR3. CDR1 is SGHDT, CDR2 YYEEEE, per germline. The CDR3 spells CASSLRAGGPNTGELFF. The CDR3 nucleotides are TGTGCCAGCAGCCTTAGAGCGGGGGGCCCGAACACCGGGGAGCTGTTTTTT.

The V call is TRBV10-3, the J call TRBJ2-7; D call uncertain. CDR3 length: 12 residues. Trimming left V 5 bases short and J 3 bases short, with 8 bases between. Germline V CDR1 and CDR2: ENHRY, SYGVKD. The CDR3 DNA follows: TGTGCCATCAGTCCCTTGGGCTACGAGCAGTACTTC. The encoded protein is CAISPLGYEQYF.

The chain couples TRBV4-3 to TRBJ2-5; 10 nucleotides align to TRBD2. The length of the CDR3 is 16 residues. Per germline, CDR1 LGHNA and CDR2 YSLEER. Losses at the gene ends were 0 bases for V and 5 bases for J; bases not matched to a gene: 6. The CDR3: CASSQDSSGGTETQYF. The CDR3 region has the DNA TGCGCCAGCAGCCAAGATAGTAGCGGGGGGACCGAGACCCAGTACTTC.

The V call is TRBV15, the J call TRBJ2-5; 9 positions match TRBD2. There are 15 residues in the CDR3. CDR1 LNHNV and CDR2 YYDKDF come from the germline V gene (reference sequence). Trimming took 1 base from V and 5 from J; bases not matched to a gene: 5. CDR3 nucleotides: TGTGCCACCAGCAGAGTGGCGGGGGGGCCGGAGACCCAGTACTTC. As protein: CATSRVAGGPETQYF. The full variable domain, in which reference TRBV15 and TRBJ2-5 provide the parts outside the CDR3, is DAMVIQNPRYQVTQFGKPVTLSCSQTLNHNVMYWYQQKSSQAPKLLFHYYDKDFNNEADTPDNFQSRRPNTSFCFLDIRSPGLGDTAMYLCATSRVAGGPETQYFGPGTRLLVL.

In DNA, the CDR3 is TGTGCCAGCAGCCTTACTGGACTTTTCAATGAGCAGTTCTTC. This gives the protein CASSLTGLFNEQFF. The chain joins TRBV7-3 to TRBJ2-1; D possibly corresponds to TRBD2 (5 bases). Germline-derived CDR1 and CDR2 are SGHTA and FQGTGA. The V end lost 5 bases, the J end lost 6 bases, and 14 bases lay between the germline ends. The CDR3 runs 14 residues.

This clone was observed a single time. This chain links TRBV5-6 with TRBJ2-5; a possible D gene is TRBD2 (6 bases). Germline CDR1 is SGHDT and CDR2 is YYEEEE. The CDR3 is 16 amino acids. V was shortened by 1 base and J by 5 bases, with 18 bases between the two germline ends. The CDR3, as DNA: TGTGCCAGCAGCTTGAGAGGAGGGGTGGCCTGGGAGACCCAGTACTTC. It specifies CASSLRGGVAWETQYF.

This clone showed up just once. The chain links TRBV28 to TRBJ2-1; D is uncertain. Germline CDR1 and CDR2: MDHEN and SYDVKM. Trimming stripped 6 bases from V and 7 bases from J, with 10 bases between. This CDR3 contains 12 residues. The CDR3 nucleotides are TGTGCCAGCAGCCGGGCCACAAATGAGCAGTTCTTC. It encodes CASSRATNEQFF.

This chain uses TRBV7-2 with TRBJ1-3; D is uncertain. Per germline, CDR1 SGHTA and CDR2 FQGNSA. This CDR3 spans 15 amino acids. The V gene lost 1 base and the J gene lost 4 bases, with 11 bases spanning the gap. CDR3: CASSLGRTAGNTIYF. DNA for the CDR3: TGTGCCAGCAGCTTAGGTCGGACGGCCGGAAACACCATATATTTT.

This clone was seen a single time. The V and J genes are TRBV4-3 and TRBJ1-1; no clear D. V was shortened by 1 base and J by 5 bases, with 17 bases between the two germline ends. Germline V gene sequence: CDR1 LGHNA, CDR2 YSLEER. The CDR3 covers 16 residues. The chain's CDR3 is CASSQGMGMGKTEAFF. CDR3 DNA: TGCGCCAGCAGCCAAGGCATGGGGATGGGTAAAACTGAAGCTTTCTTT.

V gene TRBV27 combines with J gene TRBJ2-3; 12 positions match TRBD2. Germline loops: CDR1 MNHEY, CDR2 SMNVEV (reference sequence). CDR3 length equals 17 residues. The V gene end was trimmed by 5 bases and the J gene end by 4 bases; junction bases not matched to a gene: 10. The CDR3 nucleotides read TGTGCCAGCAGTCCGCCTCTAGCGGGGGGGAGGTCAGATACGCAGTATTTT. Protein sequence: CASSPPLAGGRSDTQYF.

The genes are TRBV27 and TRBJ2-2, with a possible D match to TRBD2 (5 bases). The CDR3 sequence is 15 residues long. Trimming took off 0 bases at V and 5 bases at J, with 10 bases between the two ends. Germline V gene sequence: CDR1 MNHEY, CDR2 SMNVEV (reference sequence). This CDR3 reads CASSLSTGSTGELFF. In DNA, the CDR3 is TGTGCCAGCAGTTTATCGACGGGAAGTACCGGGGAGCTGTTTTTT.

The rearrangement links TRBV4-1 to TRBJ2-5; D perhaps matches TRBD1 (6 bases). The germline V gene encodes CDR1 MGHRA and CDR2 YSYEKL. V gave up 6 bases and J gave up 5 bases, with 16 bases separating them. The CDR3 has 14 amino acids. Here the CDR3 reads CASRPVGAGETQYF. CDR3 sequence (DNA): TGCGCCAGCAGACCGGTGGGGGCCGGGGAGACCCAGTACTTC.

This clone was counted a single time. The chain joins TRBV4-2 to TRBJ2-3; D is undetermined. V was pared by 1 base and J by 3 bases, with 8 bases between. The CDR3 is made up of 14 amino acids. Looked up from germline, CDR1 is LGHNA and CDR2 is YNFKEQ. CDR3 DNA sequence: TGTGCCAGCAGCCAAGGGTCAGAAACAGATACGCAGTATTTT. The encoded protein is CASSQGSETDTQYF.

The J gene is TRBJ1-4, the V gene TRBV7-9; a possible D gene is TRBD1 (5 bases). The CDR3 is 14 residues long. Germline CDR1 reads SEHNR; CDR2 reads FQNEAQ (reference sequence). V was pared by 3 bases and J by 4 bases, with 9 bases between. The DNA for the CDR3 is TGTGCCAGCAGCTTTCCAGGGCTTAATGAAAAACTGTTTTTT. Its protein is CASSFPGLNEKLFF.

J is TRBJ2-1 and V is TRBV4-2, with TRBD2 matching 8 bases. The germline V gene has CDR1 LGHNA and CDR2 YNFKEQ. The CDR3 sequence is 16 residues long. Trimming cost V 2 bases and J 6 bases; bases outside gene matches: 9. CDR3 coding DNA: TGTGCCAGCAGCCAACTACCGGGGGGGCCTCTCAATGAGCAGTTCTTC. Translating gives CASSQLPGGPLNEQFF.

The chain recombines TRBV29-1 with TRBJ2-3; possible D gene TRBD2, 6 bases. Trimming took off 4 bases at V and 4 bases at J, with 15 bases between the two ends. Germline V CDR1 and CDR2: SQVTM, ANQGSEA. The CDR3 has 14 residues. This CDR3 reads CSVGTGALPDTQYF. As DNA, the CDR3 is TGCAGCGTTGGGACGGGAGCGCTGCCAGATACGCAGTATTTT.

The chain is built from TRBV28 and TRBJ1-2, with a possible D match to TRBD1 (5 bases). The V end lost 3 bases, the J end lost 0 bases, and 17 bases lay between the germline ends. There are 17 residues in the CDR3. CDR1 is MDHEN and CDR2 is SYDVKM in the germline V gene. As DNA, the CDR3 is TGTGCCAGCAGTTTCGTTCTACCCAGGGAAGCTAACTATGGCTACACCTTC. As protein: CASSFVLPREANYGYTF.

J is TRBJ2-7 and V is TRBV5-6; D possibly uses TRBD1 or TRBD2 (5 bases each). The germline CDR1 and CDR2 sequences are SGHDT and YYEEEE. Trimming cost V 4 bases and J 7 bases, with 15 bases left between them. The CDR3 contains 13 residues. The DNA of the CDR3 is TGTGCCAGCAGCCTAAAGGGGCCGGGGGAGCAGTACTTC. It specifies CASSLKGPGEQYF.

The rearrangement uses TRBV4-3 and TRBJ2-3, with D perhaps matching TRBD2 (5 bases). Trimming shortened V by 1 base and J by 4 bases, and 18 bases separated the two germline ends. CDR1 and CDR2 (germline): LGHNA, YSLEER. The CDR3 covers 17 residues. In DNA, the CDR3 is TGCGCCAGCAGCCAAGCTTTAGGGATCCGGGGTCCAGATACGCAGTATTTT. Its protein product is CASSQALGIRGPDTQYF.

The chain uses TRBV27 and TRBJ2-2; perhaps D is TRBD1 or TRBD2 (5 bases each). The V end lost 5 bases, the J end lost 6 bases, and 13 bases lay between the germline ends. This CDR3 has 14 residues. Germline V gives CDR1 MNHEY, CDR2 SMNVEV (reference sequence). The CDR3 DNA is TGTGCCAGCAGTAAAGGACGGGGCCCCGGGGAGCTGTTTTTT. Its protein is CASSKGRGPGELFF.

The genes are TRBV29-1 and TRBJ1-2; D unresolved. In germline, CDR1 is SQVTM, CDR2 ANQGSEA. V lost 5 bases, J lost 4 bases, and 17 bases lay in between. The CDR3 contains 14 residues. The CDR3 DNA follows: TGCAGCGTTTTAACAGAGGGAAGTGTCTATGGCTACACCTTC. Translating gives CSVLTEGSVYGYTF.

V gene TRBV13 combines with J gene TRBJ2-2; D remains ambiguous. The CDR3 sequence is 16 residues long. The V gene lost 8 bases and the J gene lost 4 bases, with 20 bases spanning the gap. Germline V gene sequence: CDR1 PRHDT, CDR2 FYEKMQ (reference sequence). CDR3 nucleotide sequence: TGTGCCAGCGGCACGGAACCTATAATAAGCACCGGGGAGCTGTTTTTT. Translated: CASGTEPIISTGELFF.

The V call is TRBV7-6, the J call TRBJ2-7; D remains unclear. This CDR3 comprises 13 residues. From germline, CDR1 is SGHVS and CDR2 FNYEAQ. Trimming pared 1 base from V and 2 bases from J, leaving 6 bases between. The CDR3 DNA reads TGTGCCAGCAGCTTAGGGGATACCTACGAGCAGTACTTC. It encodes CASSLGDTYEQYF.